Each of the 5 T cell receptor beta chains below was sequenced from the same sample in a study of T cells after posttransplantation cyclophosphamide. Sequenced by immunoSEQ multiplex PCR; TCRdb stores in-frame clones only, minus some. Captured here are around 35,000 clones, none seen once; the top ten comprise approximately 7.2%. Sequencing was done on a sample of PBMCs. The receptors shown here come from a woman in her 50s in good health and a related stem cell transplant donor.

This clone was seen at least ten times. V usage is TRBV9 and J usage is TRBJ2-3; perhaps TRBD2 as D (7 bases). Germline CDR1 and CDR2: SGDLS and YYNGEE. Trimming shortened V by 0 bases and J by 0 bases, and 11 bases separated the two germline ends. The CDR3 contains 16 residues. As DNA, the CDR3 is TGTGCCAGCAGCGTAGCGGGGGGCCAAAGCACAGATACGCAGTATTTT. Protein product: CASSVAGGQSTDTQYF.

The sample holds a few counts of this clone. V is TRBV29-1 and J is TRBJ1-5; D is unclear. Trimming stripped 4 bases from V and 1 base from J, with 8 bases between. From germline, CDR1 is SQVTM and CDR2 ANQGSEA. This CDR3 has 13 residues. The CDR3 sequence: CSVVVQSNQPQHF. CDR3 nucleotide sequence: TGCAGCGTTGTGGTACAGAGCAATCAGCCCCAGCATTTT.

This clone was seen repeatedly, ten times or more. This rearrangement joins TRBV13 to TRBJ2-7, with D perhaps matching TRBD1 (6 bases). This CDR3 has 17 residues. Per germline, CDR1 PRHDT and CDR2 FYEKMQ (reference sequence). V was trimmed by 2 bases and J by 2 bases, leaving 19 bases between them. The CDR3 region has the DNA TGTGCCAGCAGCTTAAACCCCGCCTTCAGGGGTCCCTACGAGCAGTACTTC. Translation gives CASSLNPAFRGPYEQYF. Drawing the rest from reference TRBV13 and TRBJ2-7, the complete variable domain is AAGVIQSPRHLIKEKRETATLKCYPIPRHDTVYWYQQGPGQDPQFLISFYEKMQSDKGSIPDRFSAQQFSDYHSELNMSSLELGDSALYFCASSLNPAFRGPYEQYFGPGTRLTVT.

This clone was seen at least ten times. The rearrangement uses TRBV11-3 and TRBJ2-3, with TRBD2 as a possible D gene (5 bases). Per germline, CDR1 SGHNT and CDR2 YENEEA. Trimming took 0 bases from V and 3 from J, leaving 10 bases between them. The CDR3 extends over 15 amino acids. CDR3 sequence: CASSLDRTLTDTQYF. The CDR3 DNA reads TGTGCCAGCAGCTTAGATCGGACTTTGACAGATACGCAGTATTTT.

The chain couples TRBV30 to TRBJ1-2, with 7 nucleotides matching TRBD1. The CDR3 loop spans 14 amino acids. After removal of 3 bases from V and 2 bases from J, the junction contained 6 bases not matched to a gene. CDR1 and CDR2 from the germline V gene are GTSNPN and SVGIG (reference sequence). For the CDR3, the DNA is TGTGCCTGGAGGCCGGGACAGATAAACTATGGCTACACCTTC. This codes for CAWRPGQINYGYTF.